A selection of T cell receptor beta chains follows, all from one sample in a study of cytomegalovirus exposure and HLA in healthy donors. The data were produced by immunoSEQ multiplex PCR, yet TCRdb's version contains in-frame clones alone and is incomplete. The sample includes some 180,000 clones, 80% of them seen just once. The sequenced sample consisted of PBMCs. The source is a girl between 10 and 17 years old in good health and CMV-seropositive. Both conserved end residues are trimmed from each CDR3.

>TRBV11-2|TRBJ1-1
ASSSTVGYTEAF
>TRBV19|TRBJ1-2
ASSITVTGLGGYT
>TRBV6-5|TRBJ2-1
ASSYSTQLVNEQF
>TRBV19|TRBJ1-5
ASSINPTPYQPQH
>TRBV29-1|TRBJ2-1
SVGTATVAGVRNEQF
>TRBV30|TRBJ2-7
AWSVGLAGGYEQY
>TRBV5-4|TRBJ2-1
ASSLGLAYNEQF
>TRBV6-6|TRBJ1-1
ASSYGRGSEAF
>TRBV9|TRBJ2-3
ASSPTLAGSADTQY
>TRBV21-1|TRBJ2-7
ASKQQY
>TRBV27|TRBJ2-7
ASSPGLAGEGNEQY
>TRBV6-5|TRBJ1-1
ASSYSGEAF
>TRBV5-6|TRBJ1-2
ASSLTGVGYT
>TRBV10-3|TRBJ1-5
AIGPYREQPQH
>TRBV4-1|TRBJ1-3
ASSQDLQGAFGNTIY
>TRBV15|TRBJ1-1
ATSRGGGVGAEAF
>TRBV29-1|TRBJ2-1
SVEGRDRGYNEQF
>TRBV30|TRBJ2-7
AWSVSQGAIYEQY
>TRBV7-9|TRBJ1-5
ASSATGASNQPQH
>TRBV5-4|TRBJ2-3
ASTRGDTQY
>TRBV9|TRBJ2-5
ASSSGLAGGETQY
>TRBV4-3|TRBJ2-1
ASSQGAGGPGNNEQF
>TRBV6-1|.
ASSVTSGTYEQY
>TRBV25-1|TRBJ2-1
ASSVALHNEQF
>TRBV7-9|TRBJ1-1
SSSLAQGKYTEAF
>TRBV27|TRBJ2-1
ASSDKAAYNEQF
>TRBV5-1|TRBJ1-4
ASSGTGALNEKLF
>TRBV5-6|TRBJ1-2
ASSWGTGASGYT
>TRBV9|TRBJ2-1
ASSVSGSSYNEQF
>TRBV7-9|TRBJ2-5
ASGGETQY
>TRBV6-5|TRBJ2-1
ASSRDRAYEQF
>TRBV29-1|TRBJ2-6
SVGSGGSSSGANVLT
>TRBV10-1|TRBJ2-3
ASSDNPVAGFSDTQY
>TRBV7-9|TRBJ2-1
ASSFEREWDNEQF
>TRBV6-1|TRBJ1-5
ASMMGLLSNQPQH
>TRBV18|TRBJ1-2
ASSLTTGGNYGYT
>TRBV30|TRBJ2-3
AWTGSSTDTQY
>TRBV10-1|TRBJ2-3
ASRRDLTDTQY
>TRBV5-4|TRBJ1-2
ASSPNQGIWGGYT
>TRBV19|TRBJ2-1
ASSIRTSGSYNEQF
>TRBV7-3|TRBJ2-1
ASSPGTMGEQF
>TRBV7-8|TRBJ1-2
ASSLRPGQGALGYGYT